This T cell receptor (beta chain) was identified in a study of blood T cell repertoires in COVID-19. About the research overall: Acute-phase and convalescent COVID-19 samples originated in the United States, Italy and Spain.

V was pared by 2 bases and J by 7 bases, with 17 bases between. Germline V lookup: CDR1 KGHDR, CDR2 SFDVKD. The CDR3 runs 15 residues. Only in-frame clones appear in the TCRdb table, and some are missing; sequencing was by immunoSEQ multiplex PCR. The data show about 250,000 clones, about 86% seen once. This chain joins TRBV24-1 and TRBJ2-7; TRBD1 is a possible D gene (6 bases). This clonotype was sampled from a man older than 75 with acute or convalescent COVID-19. Sample: peripheral blood. CDR3 sequence reads: CATSDSRTALREQYF. The CDR3 DNA follows: TGTGCCACCAGTGATTCCCGGACAGCCCTTAGGGAGCAGTACTTC.